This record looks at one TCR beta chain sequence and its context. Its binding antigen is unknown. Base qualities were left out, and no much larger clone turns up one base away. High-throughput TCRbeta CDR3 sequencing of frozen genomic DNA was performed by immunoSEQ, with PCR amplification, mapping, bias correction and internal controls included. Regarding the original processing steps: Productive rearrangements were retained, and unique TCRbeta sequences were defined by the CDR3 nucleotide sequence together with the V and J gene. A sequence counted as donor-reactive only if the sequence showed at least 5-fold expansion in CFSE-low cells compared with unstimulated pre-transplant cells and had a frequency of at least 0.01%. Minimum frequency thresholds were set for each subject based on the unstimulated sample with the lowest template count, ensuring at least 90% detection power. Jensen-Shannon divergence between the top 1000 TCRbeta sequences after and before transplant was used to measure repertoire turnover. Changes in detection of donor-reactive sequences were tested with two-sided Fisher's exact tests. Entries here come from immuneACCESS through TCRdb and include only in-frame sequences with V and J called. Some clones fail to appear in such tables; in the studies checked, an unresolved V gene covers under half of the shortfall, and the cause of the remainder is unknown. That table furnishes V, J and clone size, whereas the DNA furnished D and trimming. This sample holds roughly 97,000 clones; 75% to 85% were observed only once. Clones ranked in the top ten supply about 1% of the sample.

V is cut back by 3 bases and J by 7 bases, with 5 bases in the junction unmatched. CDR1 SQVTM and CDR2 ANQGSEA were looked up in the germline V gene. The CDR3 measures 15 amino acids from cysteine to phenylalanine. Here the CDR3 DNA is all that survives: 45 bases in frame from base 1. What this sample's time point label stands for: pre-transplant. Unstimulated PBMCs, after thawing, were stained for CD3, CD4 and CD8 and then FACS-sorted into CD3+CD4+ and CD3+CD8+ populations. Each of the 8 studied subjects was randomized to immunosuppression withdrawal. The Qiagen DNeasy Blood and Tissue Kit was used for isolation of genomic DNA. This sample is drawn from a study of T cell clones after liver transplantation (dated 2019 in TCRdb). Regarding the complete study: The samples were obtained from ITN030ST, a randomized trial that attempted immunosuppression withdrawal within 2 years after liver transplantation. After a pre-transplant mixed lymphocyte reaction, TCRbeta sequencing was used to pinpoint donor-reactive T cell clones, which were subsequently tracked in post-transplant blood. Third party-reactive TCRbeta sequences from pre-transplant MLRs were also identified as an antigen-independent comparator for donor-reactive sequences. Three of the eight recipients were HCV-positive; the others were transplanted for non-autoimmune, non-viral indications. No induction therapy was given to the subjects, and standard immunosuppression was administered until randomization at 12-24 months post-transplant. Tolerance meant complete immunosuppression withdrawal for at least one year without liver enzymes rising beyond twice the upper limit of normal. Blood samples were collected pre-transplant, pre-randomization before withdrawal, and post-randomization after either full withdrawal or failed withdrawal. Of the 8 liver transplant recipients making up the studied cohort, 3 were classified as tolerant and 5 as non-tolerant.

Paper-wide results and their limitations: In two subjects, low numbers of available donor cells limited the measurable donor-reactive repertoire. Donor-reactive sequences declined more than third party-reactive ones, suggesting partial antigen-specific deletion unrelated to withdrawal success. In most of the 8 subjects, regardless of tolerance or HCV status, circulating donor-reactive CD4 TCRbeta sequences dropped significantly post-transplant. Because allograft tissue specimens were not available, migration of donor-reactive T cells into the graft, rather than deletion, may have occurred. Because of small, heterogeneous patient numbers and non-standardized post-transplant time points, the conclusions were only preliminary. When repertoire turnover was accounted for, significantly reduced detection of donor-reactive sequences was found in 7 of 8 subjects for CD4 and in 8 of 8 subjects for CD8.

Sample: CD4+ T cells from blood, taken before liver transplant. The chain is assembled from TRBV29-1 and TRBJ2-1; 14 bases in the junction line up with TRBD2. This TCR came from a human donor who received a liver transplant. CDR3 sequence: CSVDAGLAGGNEQFF. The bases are TGCAGCGTTGATGCTGGACTAGCGGGGGGAAATGAGCAGTTCTTC.